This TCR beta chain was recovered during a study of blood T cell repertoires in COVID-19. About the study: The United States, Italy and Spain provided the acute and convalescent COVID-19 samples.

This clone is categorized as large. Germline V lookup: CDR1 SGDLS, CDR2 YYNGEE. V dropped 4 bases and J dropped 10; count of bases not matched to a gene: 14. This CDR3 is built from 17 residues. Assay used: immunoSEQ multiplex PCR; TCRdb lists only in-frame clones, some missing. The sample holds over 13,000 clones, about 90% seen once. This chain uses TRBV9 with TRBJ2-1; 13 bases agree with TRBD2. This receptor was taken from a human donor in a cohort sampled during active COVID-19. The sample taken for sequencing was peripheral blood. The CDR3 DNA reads TGTGCCAGCAGCCCTCAATTGACTAGCGGGGGGTATCGCGAGCAGTTCTTC. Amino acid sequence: CASSPQLTSGGYREQFF.